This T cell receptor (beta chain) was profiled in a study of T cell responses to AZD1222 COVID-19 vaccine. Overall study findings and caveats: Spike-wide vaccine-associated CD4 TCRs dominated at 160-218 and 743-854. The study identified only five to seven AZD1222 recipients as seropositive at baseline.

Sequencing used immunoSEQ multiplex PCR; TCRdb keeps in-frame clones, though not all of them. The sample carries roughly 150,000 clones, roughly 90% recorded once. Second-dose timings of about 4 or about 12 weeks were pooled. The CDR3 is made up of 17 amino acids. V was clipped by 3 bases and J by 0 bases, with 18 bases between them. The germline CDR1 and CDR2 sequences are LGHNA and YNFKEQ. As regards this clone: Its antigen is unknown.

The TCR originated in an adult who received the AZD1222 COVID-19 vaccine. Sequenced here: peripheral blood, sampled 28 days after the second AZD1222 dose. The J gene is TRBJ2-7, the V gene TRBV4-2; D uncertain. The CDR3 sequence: CASSHQAPGGNSYEQYF. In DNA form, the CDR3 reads TGTGCCAGCAGCCACCAAGCACCTGGCGGAAACTCCTACGAGCAGTACTTC.